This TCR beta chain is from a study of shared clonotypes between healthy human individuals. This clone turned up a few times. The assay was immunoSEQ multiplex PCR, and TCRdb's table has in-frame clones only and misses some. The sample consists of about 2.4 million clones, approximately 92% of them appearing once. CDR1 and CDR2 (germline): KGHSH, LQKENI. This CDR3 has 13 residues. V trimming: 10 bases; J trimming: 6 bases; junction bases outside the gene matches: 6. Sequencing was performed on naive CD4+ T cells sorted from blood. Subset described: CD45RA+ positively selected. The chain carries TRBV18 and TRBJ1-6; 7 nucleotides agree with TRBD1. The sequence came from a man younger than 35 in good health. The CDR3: CATSQGVNSPLHF. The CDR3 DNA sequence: TGTGCCACCTCTCAGGGGGTTAATTCACCCCTCCACTTT.